This T cell receptor beta chain was found in a study of T-cell memory formation after mild COVID-19. Study details: Among the donors, TCR clusters were largely specific to each donor.

V lost 6 bases, J lost 8 bases, and 10 bases lay in between. The CDR3 consists of 10 residues. Germline CDR1 reads SQVTM; CDR2 reads ANQGSEA. General study results and limits: Within pre-infection memory, some responding clones were found, suggesting cross-reactive memory joined. Mainly CM and EM harbored the contracting CD4+ clones; mainly EMRA harbored the CD8+ ones.

TCRdb used MiXCR to reprocess the 5' RACE reads, holding one entry per CDR3 protein. The sample has about 110,000 distinct CDR3 sequences; 18% are singletons. With regard to this clonotype: Its antigen is unknown.

The rearrangement joins TRBV29-1 to TRBJ1-2; D ambiguous. Specimen: PBMCs or a T cell subset sorted from them (not recorded which). The clonotype was recovered from a man aged 18 to 29 who had mild COVID-19 (a few samples of this study predate the infection). Cell type and time point are not known. CDR3 amino acids: CSVRKDGYTF. The DNA for the CDR3 is TGCAGCGTCCGGAAAGACGGCTACACCTTC.